The clone carrying this T cell receptor beta chain was counted at least ten times. Its antigen is as yet unknown. V shed 2 bases and J shed 6 bases, with 13 bases lying between them. The CDR3 consists of 15 residues. The sample is drawn from a study of read filtering for tumor transcriptome and immune sequencing. Molecular barcoded adaptors covering alpha/delta and beta/gamma chains were used on around 400 ng RNA. TCRdb redid the calling of the reads with MiXCR, one entry per CDR3 protein. Of about 86,000 distinct CDR3 sequences listed, 9% to 15% were seen once; the top ten hold 15%. Study conclusions and caveats: IR-seq captured clonotypes deeper and more reliably than RNA-seq. This fraction held mixed bone marrow immune cells after CD138-negative sorting.

Sequencing used a population of CD138-negative cells sorted from bone marrow. This clonotype was obtained from a donor older than 35 with multiple myeloma. This chain uses TRBV23-1 with TRBJ2-2; the D gene is possibly TRBD2 (6 bases). TRBV23-1 falls under the ORF class, with uncertain function. The CDR3 is CASSQRGRCPGELFF. CDR3 bases: TGCGCCAGCAGTCAAAGAGGGAGGTGCCCCGGGGAGCTGTTTTTT.